This T cell receptor (beta chain) comes out of a study of blood T cell repertoires in COVID-19. About the study: From T cells, B-cell-depleted T cells, or PBMCs came the material, which was cDNA or gDNA.

Method: immunoSEQ multiplex PCR; TCRdb's copy keeps in-frame clones and lacks some. Among 20,000 or so clones listed, over 75% were seen once. Germline CDR1 and CDR2: SEHNR and FQNEAQ (reference sequence). The CDR3 has 15 residues. Trimming left V 0 bases short and J 9 bases short, with 12 bases between. This receptor was taken from a man older than 75 with acute or convalescent COVID-19. Sequenced input: peripheral blood. The chain uses TRBV7-9 and TRBJ1-6; D possibly corresponds to TRBD1 (5 bases). The CDR3 coding sequence is TGTGCCAGCAGCTTAGCGCGGGGGGGAGGTTCACCCCTCCACTTT. Translating gives CASSLARGGGSPLHF.